These 16 T cell receptor beta chains share one sample of origin, sequenced in a study of T cell responses to AZD1222 COVID-19 vaccine. The protocol was immunoSEQ multiplex PCR, while the TCRdb copy is restricted to in-frame clones and leaves out a portion. The sample shows 130,000 or so clones, around 90% of them seen only once. Sample: peripheral blood, taken 28 days after the second dose of the MenACWY control vaccine. The receptors here all came from an adult who received the MenACWY meningococcal vaccine as a control.

The chain recombines TRBV11-2 with TRBJ1-3; D unclear. This CDR3 is built from 14 residues. Germline V gene data show CDR1 as SGHAT and CDR2 as FQNNGV. V lost 3 bases and J 6 bases, leaving 12 bases between the germline ends. The CDR3 nucleotides are TGTGCCAGCAGCTTCAACAGTTTGACAAACACCATATATTTT. This sequence encodes CASSFNSLTNTIYF.

The CDR3: CATSDHLVTDTQYF. CDR3 DNA: TGTGCCACCAGTGATCACCTGGTCACAGATACGCAGTATTTT. The V gene is TRBV24-1, the J gene TRBJ2-3; D is unresolved. The CDR3 contains 14 residues. Trimming stripped 3 bases from V and 2 bases from J, with 8 bases between. CDR1 and CDR2 from the germline V gene are KGHDR and SFDVKD.

V gene TRBV30 combines with J gene TRBJ2-7, with D perhaps assigned TRBD1 or TRBD2 (7 bases each). Germline V gene data show CDR1 as GTSNPN and CDR2 as SVGIG (reference sequence). The CDR3 spans 14 residues. V was trimmed by 2 bases and J by 2 bases, leaving 13 bases between them. For the CDR3, the DNA is TGTGCCTGGAGTCGGTCAGGGGGGGCCTACGAGCAGTACTTC. Protein sequence: CAWSRSGGAYEQYF.

The gene calls are TRBV27 and TRBJ1-6, with unresolved D. V was shortened by 3 bases and J by 2 bases, with 5 bases between the two germline ends. CDR3 length: 14 amino acids. CDR1 MNHEY and CDR2 SMNVEV come from the germline V gene (reference sequence). The CDR3 protein is CASSFRPYNSPLHF. CDR3 DNA sequence: TGTGCCAGCAGTTTCAGGCCCTATAATTCACCCCTCCACTTT.

CDR3 DNA: TGTGCCAGCAGCTTGCAGTCTTACGAGCAGTACTTC. Its protein is CASSLQSYEQYF. This chain links TRBV7-9 with TRBJ2-7; D uncertain. This CDR3 region has 12 residues. V lost 3 bases to trimming and J lost 4 bases, with 7 bases between them. Germline V gene data show CDR1 as SEHNR and CDR2 as FQNEAQ (reference sequence).

This clone was seen only once. This chain joins TRBV19 and TRBJ1-5; no reliable D call. This CDR3 has 14 residues. Germline loops: CDR1 LNHDA, CDR2 SQIVND (reference sequence). V was cut by 4 bases and J by 5 bases, with 12 bases left in between. In nucleotides, the CDR3 is TGTGCCAGTAGTAGCCGGCACGGCGATCAGCCCCAGCATTTT. Translation gives CASSSRHGDQPQHF.

The CDR3 bases are TGTGCCAGCAGTCCACAGGGGGCCGGGGGCTACACCTTC. It specifies CASSPQGAGGYTF. The V call is TRBV12-3 or TRBV12-4, the J call TRBJ1-2; TRBD1 matches at 9 bases. The CDR3 covers 13 residues. V lost 5 bases, J lost 8 bases, and 6 bases stayed unmatched.

This clone came up a few times. The chain combines TRBV3-1 (or the pseudogene TRBV3-2) with TRBJ2-7, with no clear D. The CDR3 loop spans 13 amino acids. V was shortened by 4 bases and J by 3 bases, with 10 bases between the two germline ends. The germline V gene encodes CDR1 LGHDT and CDR2 YNNKEL (reference sequence). CDR3 bases: TGTGCCAGCAGCCCACCAGGATACTACGAGCAGTACTTC. Protein sequence: CASSPPGYYEQYF.

This chain connects TRBV18 to TRBJ1-2; D call uncertain. V was cut by 1 base and J by 3 bases, with 12 bases left in between. The CDR3 covers 15 residues. CDR1 and CDR2 from the germline V gene are KGHSH and LQKENI. In DNA form, the CDR3 reads TGTGCCAGCTCACCACTTGACGTCGGTGACTATGGCTACACCTTC. This encodes CASSPLDVGDYGYTF.

This chain connects TRBV28 to TRBJ1-2, with no clear D. Germline assignment: CDR1 MDHEN and CDR2 SYDVKM. There are 14 residues in the CDR3. V was shortened by 4 bases and J by 4 bases, with 13 bases between the two germline ends. CDR3 nucleotides: TGTGCCAGCAGTTCACCGGGAACCCTCTATGGCTACACCTTC. Translated: CASSSPGTLYGYTF.

This chain uses TRBV6-6 with TRBJ2-1, with D unresolved. Germline values: CDR1 MNHNY, CDR2 SVGAGI (reference sequence). The length of the CDR3 is 14 residues. Trimming removed 0 bases from V and 3 bases from J, with 6 bases in between. CDR3 bases: TGTGCCAGCAGTTACTCGATGGACTACAATGAGCAGTTCTTC. Its translation is CASSYSMDYNEQFF.

The chain combines TRBV18 with TRBJ2-5, with 12 bases that match TRBD1. This CDR3 comprises 15 residues. V was pared by 6 bases and J by 5 bases, with 7 bases of the junction left unmatched. Germline CDR1 reads KGHSH; CDR2 reads LQKENI. The CDR3 coding sequence is TGTGCCAGCTCGAGCGGGACAGGGGGCAGGGAGACCCAGTACTTC. This translates into CASSSGTGGRETQYF.

The chain carries TRBV2 and TRBJ1-3, with D possibly TRBD1 on 5 matching bases. The CDR3 covers 15 residues. Trimming left V 6 bases short and J 0 bases short, with 12 bases between. The V gene's germline CDR1 is SNHLY and CDR2 FYNNEI. CDR3: CASSSDGASGNTIYF. DNA for the CDR3: TGTGCCAGCAGCTCGGACGGGGCCTCTGGAAACACCATATATTTT.

The chain couples TRBV28 to TRBJ2-1; TRBD1 matches 10 bases. This CDR3 contains 17 residues. The germline gives CDR1 MDHEN, CDR2 SYDVKM. V trimming: 1 base; J trimming: 7 bases; junction bases outside the gene matches: 10. CDR3 sequence reads: CASSLYSGTGEENEQFF. In DNA, the CDR3 is TGTGCCAGCAGTTTATACTCCGGGACAGGGGAGGAAAATGAGCAGTTCTTC. Full variable domain (outside the CDR3, taken from reference TRBV28 and TRBJ2-1): DVKVTQSSRYLVKRTGEKVFLECVQDMDHENMFWYRQDPGLGLRLIYFSYDVKMKEKGDIPEGYSVSREKKERFSLILESASTNQTSMYLCASSLYSGTGEENEQFFGPGTRLTVL.

The chain uses TRBV6-2 or TRBV6-3 and TRBJ2-7, with D possibly matching TRBD1 (6 bases). Germline loops: CDR1 MNHEY, CDR2 SVGEGT. V was shortened by 2 bases and J by 1 base, with 9 bases between the two germline ends. The CDR3 loop spans 14 amino acids. The CDR3 nucleotides are TGTGCCAGCAGTTACGGGGACATTTCCTACGAGCAGTACGTC. As protein: CASSYGDISYEQYV.

The genes are TRBV11-2 and TRBJ1-3, with a weak D call TRBD1 (6 bases). V shed 0 bases and J shed 0 bases, with 6 bases lying between them. The CDR3 spans 15 residues. Germline CDR1 reads SGHAT; CDR2 reads FQNNGV. The CDR3 sequence: CASSLDRGSGNTIYF. DNA of the CDR3: TGTGCCAGCAGCTTAGACAGGGGCTCTGGAAACACCATATATTTT.